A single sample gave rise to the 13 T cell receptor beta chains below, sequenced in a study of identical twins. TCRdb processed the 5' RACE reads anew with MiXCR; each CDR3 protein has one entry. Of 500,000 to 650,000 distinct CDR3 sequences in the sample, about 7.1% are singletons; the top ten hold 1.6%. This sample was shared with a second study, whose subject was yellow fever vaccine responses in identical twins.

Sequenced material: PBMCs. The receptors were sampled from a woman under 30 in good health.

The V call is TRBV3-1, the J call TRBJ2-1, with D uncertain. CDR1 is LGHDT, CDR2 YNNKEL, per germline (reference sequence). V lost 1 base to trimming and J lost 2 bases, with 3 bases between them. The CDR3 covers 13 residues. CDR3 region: CASSQGAYNEQFF. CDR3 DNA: TGTGCCAGCAGCCAAGGGGCCTACAATGAGCAGTTCTTC.

The CDR3 protein is CASRAGLAGGNTGELFF. The CDR3 DNA reads as TGTGCCAGCAGAGCGGGACTAGCGGGAGGGAACACCGGGGAGCTGTTTTTT. The rearrangement links TRBV6-1 to TRBJ2-2, with 15 positions matching TRBD2. The V gene's germline CDR1 is MNHNS and CDR2 SASEGT. Trimming cost V 6 bases and J 1 base; bases outside gene matches: 3. This CDR3 region has 17 residues.

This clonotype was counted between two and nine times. The chain's CDR3 is CSARAGQDYYEQYV. CDR3 nucleotides: TGCAGTGCTAGAGCTGGACAGGATTACTACGAGCAGTACGTC. The chain has TRBV20-1 and TRBJ2-7, with TRBD1 matching 7 bases. CDR3 length: 14 amino acids. V trimming: 1 base; J trimming: 3 bases; junction bases outside the gene matches: 6. Germline CDR1 and CDR2: DFQATT and SNEGSKA (reference sequence).

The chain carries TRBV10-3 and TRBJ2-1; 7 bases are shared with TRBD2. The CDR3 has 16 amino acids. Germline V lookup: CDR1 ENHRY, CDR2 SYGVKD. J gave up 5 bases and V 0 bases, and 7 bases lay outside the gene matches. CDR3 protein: CAISESLGLADNEQFF. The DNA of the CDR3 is TGTGCCATCAGTGAGTCCTTAGGCCTAGCGGACAATGAGCAGTTCTTC.

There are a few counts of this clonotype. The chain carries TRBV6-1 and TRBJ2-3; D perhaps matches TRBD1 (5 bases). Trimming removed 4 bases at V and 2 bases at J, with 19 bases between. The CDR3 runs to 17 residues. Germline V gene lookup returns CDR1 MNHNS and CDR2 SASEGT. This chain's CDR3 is CASSARTPTSYTDTQYF. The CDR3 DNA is TGTGCCAGCAGTGCTAGGACACCCACGTCCTACACAGATACGCAGTATTTT.

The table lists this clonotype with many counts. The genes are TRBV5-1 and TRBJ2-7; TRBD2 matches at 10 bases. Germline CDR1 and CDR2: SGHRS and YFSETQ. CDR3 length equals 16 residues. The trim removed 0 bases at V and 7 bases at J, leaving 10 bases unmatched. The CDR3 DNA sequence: TGCGCCAGCAGCTTGGCCATGTCTAGCGGGAGTGAAGAGCAGTACTTC. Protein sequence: CASSLAMSSGSEEQYF.

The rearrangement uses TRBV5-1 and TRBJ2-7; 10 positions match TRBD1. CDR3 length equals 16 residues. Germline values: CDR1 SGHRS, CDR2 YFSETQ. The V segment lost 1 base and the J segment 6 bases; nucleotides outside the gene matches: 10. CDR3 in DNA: TGCGCCAGCAGCTTGCGGGCCGGGACAGGGGACTCCGAGCAGTACTTC. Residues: CASSLRAGTGDSEQYF.

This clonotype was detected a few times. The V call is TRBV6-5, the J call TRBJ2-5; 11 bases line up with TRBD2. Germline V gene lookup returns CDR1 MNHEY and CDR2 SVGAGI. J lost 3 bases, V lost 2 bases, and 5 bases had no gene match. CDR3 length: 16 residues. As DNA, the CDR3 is TGTGCCAGCAGTTACCGGTCTAGCGGGGGGAAAGAGACCCAGTACTTC. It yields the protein CASSYRSSGGKETQYF.

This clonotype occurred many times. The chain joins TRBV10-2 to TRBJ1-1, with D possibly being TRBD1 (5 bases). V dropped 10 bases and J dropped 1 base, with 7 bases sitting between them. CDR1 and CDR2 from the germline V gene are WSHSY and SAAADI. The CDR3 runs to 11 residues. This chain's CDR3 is CATGGNTEAFF. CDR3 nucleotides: TGCGCCACTGGGGGGAACACTGAAGCTTTCTTT.

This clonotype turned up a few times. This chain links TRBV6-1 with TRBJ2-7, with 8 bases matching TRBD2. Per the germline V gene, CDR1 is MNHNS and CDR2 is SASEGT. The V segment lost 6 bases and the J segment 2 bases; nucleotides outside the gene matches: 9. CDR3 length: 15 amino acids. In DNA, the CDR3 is TGTGCCAGCAGACAAGCCCCTAGCGGGCCCTACGAGCAGTACTTC. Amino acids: CASRQAPSGPYEQYF.

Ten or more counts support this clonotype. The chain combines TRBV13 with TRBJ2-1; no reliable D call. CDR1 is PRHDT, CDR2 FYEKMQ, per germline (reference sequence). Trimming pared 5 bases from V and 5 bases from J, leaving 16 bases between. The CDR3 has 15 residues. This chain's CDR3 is CASSPGVARHNEQFF. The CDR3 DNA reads TGTGCCAGCAGCCCAGGTGTGGCCAGGCACAATGAGCAGTTCTTC.

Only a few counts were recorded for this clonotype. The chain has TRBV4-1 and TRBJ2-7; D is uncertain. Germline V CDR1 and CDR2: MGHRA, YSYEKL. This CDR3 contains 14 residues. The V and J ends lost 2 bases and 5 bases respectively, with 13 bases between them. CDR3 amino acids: CASSQPVRSNEQYF. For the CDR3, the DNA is TGCGCCAGCAGCCAACCAGTGAGGTCGAACGAGCAGTACTTC.

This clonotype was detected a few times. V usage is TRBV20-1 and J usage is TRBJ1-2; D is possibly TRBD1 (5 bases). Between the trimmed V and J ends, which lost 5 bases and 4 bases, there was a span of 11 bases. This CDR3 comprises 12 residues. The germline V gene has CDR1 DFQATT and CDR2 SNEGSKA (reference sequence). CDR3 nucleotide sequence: TGCAGTGCTTCCGTCGGGGGCTATGGCTACACCTTC. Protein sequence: CSASVGGYGYTF.